This T cell receptor beta chain was identified during a study of T cells after yellow fever vaccination. Study summary: The fractions with low cell numbers were processed using SMART-Seq v4 Ultra Low Input.

As TCR cDNA was made by 5'RACE template switching, a universal primer site and UMIs were added. TCRdb itself ran the 5' RACE reads through MiXCR, one entry per CDR3 protein. The sample consists of 500,000 to 650,000 distinct CDR3 sequences, approximately 13% of them appearing once. As regards this clonotype: What it binds is unknown.

Study-level points and caveats: Abundant bulk-population clonotypes could contaminate the FACS-sorted repertoires. Weaker overall was a secondary response that nonetheless peaked faster, on day 5 versus 15.

The length of the CDR3 is 15 residues. With 0 bases removed from V and 3 bases from J, the gap between germline ends came to 12 bases. The germline V gene encodes CDR1 SEHNR and CDR2 FQNEAQ (reference sequence). This sequence joins TRBV7-9 and TRBJ2-7, with a possible D match to TRBD1 (6 bases). The TCR sequence derives from a young man who received the YFV17D yellow fever vaccine. Sequenced material: PBMCs, taken on the day of the yellow fever booster vaccination. The CDR3 here is CASSLALPGVYEQYF. Written as DNA, the CDR3 is TGTGCCAGCAGCTTAGCGCTCCCAGGGGTCTACGAGCAGTACTTC.